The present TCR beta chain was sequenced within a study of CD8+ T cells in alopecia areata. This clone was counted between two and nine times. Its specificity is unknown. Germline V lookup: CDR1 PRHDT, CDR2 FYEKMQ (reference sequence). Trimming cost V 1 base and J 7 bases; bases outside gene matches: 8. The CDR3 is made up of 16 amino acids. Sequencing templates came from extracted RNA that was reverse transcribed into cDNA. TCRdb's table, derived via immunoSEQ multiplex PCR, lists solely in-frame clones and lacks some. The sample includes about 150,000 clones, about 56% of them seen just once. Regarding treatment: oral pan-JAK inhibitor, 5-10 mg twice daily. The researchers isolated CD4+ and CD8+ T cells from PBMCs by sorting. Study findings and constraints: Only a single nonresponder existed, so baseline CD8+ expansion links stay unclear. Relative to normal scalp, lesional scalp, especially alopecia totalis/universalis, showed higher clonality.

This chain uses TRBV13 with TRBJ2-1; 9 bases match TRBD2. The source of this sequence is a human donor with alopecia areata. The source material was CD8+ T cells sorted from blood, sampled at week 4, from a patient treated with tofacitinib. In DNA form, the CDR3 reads TGTGCCAGCAGCTTAGAGGGCGGGGGGGCGAGGAATGAGCAGTTCTTC. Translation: CASSLEGGGARNEQFF.